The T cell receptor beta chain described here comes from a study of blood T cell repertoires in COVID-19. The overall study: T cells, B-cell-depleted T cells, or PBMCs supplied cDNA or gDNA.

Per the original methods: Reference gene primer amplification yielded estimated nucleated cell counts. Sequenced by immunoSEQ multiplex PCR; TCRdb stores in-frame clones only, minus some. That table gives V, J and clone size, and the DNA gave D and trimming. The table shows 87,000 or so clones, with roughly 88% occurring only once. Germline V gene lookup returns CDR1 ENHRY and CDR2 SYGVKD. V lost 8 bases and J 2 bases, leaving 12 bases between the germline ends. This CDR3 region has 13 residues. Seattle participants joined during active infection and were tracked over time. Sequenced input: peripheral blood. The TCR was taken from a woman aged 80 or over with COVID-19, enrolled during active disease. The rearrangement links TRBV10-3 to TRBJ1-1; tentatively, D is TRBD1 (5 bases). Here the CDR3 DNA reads TGTGCCATCCGCCCAGGGCTAAACACTGAAGCTTTCTTT. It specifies CAIRPGLNTEAFF.